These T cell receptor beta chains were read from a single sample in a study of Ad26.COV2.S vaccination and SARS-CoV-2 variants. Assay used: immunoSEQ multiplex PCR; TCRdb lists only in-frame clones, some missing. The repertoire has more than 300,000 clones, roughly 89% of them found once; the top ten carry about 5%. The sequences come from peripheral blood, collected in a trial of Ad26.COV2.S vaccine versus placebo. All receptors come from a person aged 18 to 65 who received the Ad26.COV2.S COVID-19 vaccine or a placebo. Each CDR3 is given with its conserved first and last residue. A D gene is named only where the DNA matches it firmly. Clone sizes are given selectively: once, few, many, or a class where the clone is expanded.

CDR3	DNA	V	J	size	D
CAIRLGQGFPEAFF	TGTGCCATCAGATTGGGACAGGGATTCCCTGAAGCTTTCTTT	TRBV10-3	TRBJ1-1	.	TRBD1
CASSQGTSPIEQYF	TGCGCCAGCAGCCAAGGGACTAGCCCGATCGAGCAGTACTTC	TRBV4-3	TRBJ2-7	once	TRBD2
CASSLRGRGTEAFF	TGTGCCAGCAGTTTAAGGGGGCGAGGAACTGAAGCTTTCTTT	TRBV28	TRBJ1-1	once	TRBD1
CASSSRGRDSTEAFF	TGTGCCAGCAGTAGTCGGGGCAGGGACTCCACTGAAGCTTTCTTT	TRBV7-2	TRBJ1-1	.	.
CASTRPKQGAVEQYF	TGTGCCAGCACCCGACCAAAACAGGGGGCGGTCGAGCAGTACTTC	TRBV5-8	TRBJ2-7	.	TRBD1
CASSARQGAVEKLFF	TGTGCCAGCAGCGCACGACAGGGGGCTGTTGAAAAACTGTTTTTT	TRBV7-9	TRBJ1-4	.	TRBD1
CASSIAYMTSYNEQFF	TGTGCCAGTAGTATCGCCTATATGACCTCCTACAATGAGCAGTTCTTC	TRBV19	TRBJ2-1	.	.
CASSVDNGGNAFSTDTQYF	TGTGCCAGCAGCGTAGATAATGGGGGCAACGCCTTTAGCACAGATACGCAGTATTTT	TRBV9	TRBJ2-3	.	.
CASSPPDRVRETQYF	TGTGCCAGCAGCCCCCCGGACAGGGTGCGAGAGACCCAGTACTTC	TRBV6-5	TRBJ2-5	.	TRBD1
CASSISGLAGGWTGELFF	TGTGCCAGTAGTATTTCCGGACTAGCGGGAGGTTGGACCGGGGAGCTGTTTTTT	TRBV19	TRBJ2-2	.	TRBD2
CASSSTSGGLELSTDTQYF	TGTGCCAGCAGCTCGACTAGCGGGGGGCTGGAACTCTCCACAGATACGCAGTATTTT	TRBV11-2	TRBJ2-3	.	TRBD2
CASSRTEGVAYGYTF	TGTGCCAGCAGCCGAACGGAGGGGGTCGCCTATGGCTACACCTTC	TRBV14	TRBJ1-2	.	.
CAWMSLGQSGPEAFF	TGTGCCTGGATGAGTCTAGGACAGTCGGGCCCTGAAGCTTTCTTT	TRBV30	TRBJ1-1	.	.
CASSVEGGTSDEQFF	TGTGCCAGCAGCGTAGAGGGGGGGACTAGCGATGAGCAGTTCTTC	TRBV9	TRBJ2-1	.	TRBD2
CASRGTSGGVISYNEQFF	TGTGCCAGCAGAGGGACTAGCGGGGGGGTAATCTCCTACAATGAGCAGTTCTTC	TRBV27	TRBJ2-1	.	TRBD2
CATSDGLGSSNYGYTF	TGTGCCACCAGTGACGGCCTTGGCAGTTCTAACTATGGCTACACCTTC	TRBV24-1	TRBJ1-2	.	.
CASSQDRQHNEKLFF	TGCGCCAGCAGCCAAGATCGGCAGCATAATGAAAAACTGTTTTTT	TRBV4-1	TRBJ1-4	few	.
CSVEEGTGYTEAFF	TGCAGCGTTGAGGAGGGTACAGGGTACACTGAAGCTTTCTTT	TRBV29-1	TRBJ1-1	few	.
CASSFDSSYEQYF	TGCGCCAGCAGCTTCGACAGCTCCTACGAGCAGTACTTC	TRBV5-1	TRBJ2-7	.	.
CASELDLNEQYF	TGTGCCAGCGAATTGGATTTGAACGAGCAGTACTTC	TRBV2	TRBJ2-7	.	.
CATSRDGALTGELFF	TGTGCCACCAGCAGAGATGGGGCACTCACCGGGGAGCTGTTTTTT	TRBV15	TRBJ2-2	.	.
CASSFLQGTEAFF	TGTGCCAGCAGCTTCTTACAGGGGACTGAAGCTTTCTTT	TRBV11-2	TRBJ1-1	.	TRBD1
CASSQDLDSGRSGYGYTF	TGCGCCAGCAGCCAAGATTTAGACAGCGGACGGAGTGGATATGGCTACACCTTC	TRBV4-1	TRBJ1-2	.	.
CASADRAVSYGYTF	TGTGCCAGCGCGGACAGGGCAGTAAGCTATGGCTACACCTTC	TRBV9	TRBJ1-2	once	TRBD1
CASSSHLLAATDTQYF	TGTGCCAGCAGCTCCCACTTGTTAGCGGCCACAGATACGCAGTATTTT	TRBV14	TRBJ2-3	.	.
CASRLAVGTDTQYF	TGTGCCAGCAGATTAGCGGTAGGCACAGATACGCAGTATTTT	TRBV6-5	TRBJ2-3	.	.
CASSPGQGTGNTIYF	TGTGCCAGCAGTCCCGGACAGGGGACTGGAAACACCATATATTTT	TRBV5-4	TRBJ1-3	once	TRBD1
CASSYMGGNTEAFF	TGTGCCAGCAGTTACATGGGAGGGAACACTGAAGCTTTCTTT	TRBV6-6	TRBJ1-1	.	.
CASSQDASGYEQYF	TGTGCCAGCAGCCAAGACGCTAGCGGTTACGAGCAGTACTTC	TRBV3-1/TRBV3-2	TRBJ2-7	.	TRBD2
CASSGTSGVGTQYF	TGTGCCAGCAGCGGGACTAGCGGGGTCGGGACCCAGTACTTC	TRBV6-2/TRBV6-3	TRBJ2-5	.	TRBD2
CASSLWGGRQIEAFF	TGTGCCAGCAGCTTATGGGGTGGTCGGCAAATTGAAGCTTTCTTT	TRBV7-9	TRBJ1-1	.	.
CATKDTVGSYEQYF	TGTGCCACCAAAGACACGGTAGGCTCCTACGAGCAGTACTTC	TRBV27	TRBJ2-7	.	.
CASSLAFGGSTDTQYF	TGTGCCAGCAGCTTGGCTTTTGGCGGGAGCACAGATACGCAGTATTTT	TRBV5-6	TRBJ2-3	.	.
CASSLGRRGGIGEAFF	TGTGCCAGCAGCTTAGGCAGAAGGGGCGGTATTGGTGAAGCTTTCTTT	TRBV13	TRBJ1-1	.	.
CASTQGAGGNLPQHF	TGTGCCAGTACCCAGGGGGCAGGGGGTAATCTGCCCCAGCATTTT	TRBV19	TRBJ1-5	.	TRBD1